These T cell receptor beta chains were read from a single sample in a study of regulatory T cells in long-lasting Graves disease. TCRdb recomputed calls from the multiplex PCR reads with MiXCR, one row per CDR3 protein. The table lists 680,000 or so distinct CDR3 sequences, roughly 15% of them singletons, with 15% to 20% in the top ten. These data were also reused for a study on T cells in Graves' hyperthyroidism and ophthalmopathy.

Here the sequenced sample was peripheral blood mononuclear cells (PBMCs), taken at new diagnosis, from a patient treated with antithyroid drugs. The origin of the receptors is a woman between 25 and 40 years old with Graves disease. Both conserved end residues are part of each CDR3. Fields, in order: D gene, V gene, clone size, J gene, CDR3 protein, CDR3 DNA. A D gene is named only where the DNA matches it firmly. Part of the rows lack a size; the others show once, few, many or a class for expanded clones.

D gene: TRBD2
V gene: TRBV10-3
clone size: NA
J gene: TRBJ2-6
CDR3 protein: CAISGTSGSLPSGANVLTF
CDR3 DNA: TGTGCCATCAGTGGGACTAGCGGGAGTCTTCCCTCTGGGGCCAACGTCCTGACTTTC

D gene: NA
V gene: TRBV20-1
clone size: few
J gene: TRBJ2-1
CDR3 protein: CSASLAPSYNEQFF
CDR3 DNA: TGCAGTGCTAGCCTAGCGCCATCCTACAATGAGCAGTTCTTC

D gene: NA
V gene: TRBV18
clone size: many
J gene: TRBJ2-3
CDR3 protein: CASSPNGDTQYF
CDR3 DNA: TGTGCCAGCTCCCCGAACGGCGACACGCAGTATTTT

D gene: NA
V gene: TRBV6-2/TRBV6-3
clone size: many
J gene: TRBJ2-3
CDR3 protein: CASSDPRTDTQYF
CDR3 DNA: TGTGCCAGCAGTGATCCCCGAACAGATACGCAGTATTTT

D gene: NA
V gene: TRBV28
clone size: many
J gene: TRBJ1-2
CDR3 protein: CASSSGLAGNYGYTF
CDR3 DNA: TGTGCCAGCAGTTCGGGATTGGCTGGGAACTATGGCTACACCTTC

D gene: NA
V gene: TRBV20-1
clone size: few
J gene: TRBJ2-7
CDR3 protein: CSAKGRTNEQYF
CDR3 DNA: TGCAGTGCTAAGGGGAGAACTAACGAGCAGTACTTC

D gene: TRBD2
V gene: TRBV9
clone size: NA
J gene: TRBJ2-5
CDR3 protein: CASSVGREWGQETQYF
CDR3 DNA: TGTGCCAGCAGCGTAGGGCGGGAGTGGGGGCAAGAGACCCAGTACTTC

D gene: NA
V gene: TRBV27
clone size: few
J gene: TRBJ1-2
CDR3 protein: CASSLNRDNGYTF
CDR3 DNA: TGTGCCAGCAGTTTAAACAGGGATAATGGCTACACCTTC

D gene: TRBD1
V gene: TRBV12-3/TRBV12-4
clone size: many
J gene: TRBJ1-1
CDR3 protein: CASTFRGRKNTEAFF
CDR3 DNA: TGTGCCAGCACCTTCAGGGGGCGGAAGAACACTGAAGCTTTCTTT

D gene: NA
V gene: TRBV2
clone size: many
J gene: TRBJ1-1
CDR3 protein: CASSGGAPLGTEAFF
CDR3 DNA: TGTGCCAGCAGTGGAGGGGCCCCTTTGGGCACTGAAGCTTTCTTT

D gene: NA
V gene: TRBV3-1
clone size: NA
J gene: TRBJ1-3
CDR3 protein: CASSQDAAGFFGNTIYF
CDR3 DNA: TGTGCCAGCAGCCAAGACGCGGCAGGGTTTTTTGGAAACACCATATATTTT

D gene: NA
V gene: TRBV5-6
clone size: few
J gene: TRBJ2-3
CDR3 protein: CASSFDSLFSSRPTDTQYF
CDR3 DNA: TGTGCCAGCAGCTTTGACTCCCTTTTTTCATCCAGGCCGACAGATACGCAGTATTTT

D gene: TRBD1
V gene: TRBV28
clone size: many
J gene: TRBJ2-5
CDR3 protein: CASSLLGTGPQETQYF
CDR3 DNA: TGTGCCAGCAGTTTATTGGGGACAGGCCCCCAAGAGACCCAGTACTTC

D gene: NA
V gene: TRBV29-1
clone size: NA
J gene: TRBJ2-7
CDR3 protein: CSVESAHEQYF
CDR3 DNA: TGCAGCGTAGAATCTGCCCACGAGCAGTACTTC

D gene: NA
V gene: TRBV27
clone size: few
J gene: TRBJ2-7
CDR3 protein: CASSLRTSRRYEQYF
CDR3 DNA: TGTGCCAGCAGTCTCCGGACCAGCAGACGGTACGAGCAGTACTTC

D gene: TRBD1
V gene: TRBV12-3/TRBV12-4
clone size: many
J gene: TRBJ2-1
CDR3 protein: CASRLTQGAVIEQFF
CDR3 DNA: TGTGCCAGCAGACTAACGCAGGGGGCGGTTATTGAGCAGTTCTTC

D gene: NA
V gene: TRBV6-1
clone size: few
J gene: TRBJ1-1
CDR3 protein: CASSGDRKAFF
CDR3 DNA: TGTGCCAGCAGTGGTGACAGAAAAGCTTTCTTT

D gene: TRBD2
V gene: TRBV6-1
clone size: few
J gene: TRBJ2-3
CDR3 protein: CASSERGAGGDTQYF
CDR3 DNA: TGTGCCAGCAGTGAAAGGGGGGCGGGGGGAGATACGCAGTATTTT

D gene: TRBD1
V gene: TRBV12-3/TRBV12-4
clone size: NA
J gene: TRBJ1-2
CDR3 protein: CASSPRQGRNYGYTF
CDR3 DNA: TGTGCCAGCAGTCCAAGACAGGGGAGAAACTATGGCTACACCTTC

D gene: NA
V gene: TRBV7-2
clone size: NA
J gene: TRBJ1-2
CDR3 protein: CASSLEVRTGYGYTF
CDR3 DNA: TGTGCCAGCAGCTTAGAAGTCAGGACGGGGTATGGCTACACCTTC

D gene: TRBD2
V gene: TRBV6-2/TRBV6-3
clone size: NA
J gene: TRBJ2-7
CDR3 protein: CASSDGGGYYEQYF
CDR3 DNA: TGTGCCAGCAGTGATGGCGGGGGGTACTACGAGCAGTACTTC

D gene: NA
V gene: TRBV20-1
clone size: NA
J gene: TRBJ1-1
CDR3 protein: CSAPDINTEAFF
CDR3 DNA: TGCAGTGCTCCGGACATCAACACTGAAGCTTTCTTT

D gene: NA
V gene: TRBV6-1
clone size: many
J gene: TRBJ1-5
CDR3 protein: CASSGGGDGNQPQHF
CDR3 DNA: TGTGCCAGCTCCGGCGGAGGGGACGGCAATCAGCCCCAGCATTTT

D gene: NA
V gene: TRBV29-1
clone size: NA
J gene: TRBJ2-7
CDR3 protein: CSARRASAAEQYF
CDR3 DNA: TGCAGCGCTCGACGGGCGAGCGCTGCCGAGCAGTACTTC

D gene: NA
V gene: TRBV6-2/TRBV6-3
clone size: few
J gene: TRBJ2-5
CDR3 protein: CASSFKGGDGETQYF
CDR3 DNA: TGTGCCAGCAGTTTTAAGGGTGGTGATGGTGAGACCCAGTACTTC

D gene: NA
V gene: TRBV24-1
clone size: NA
J gene: TRBJ1-3
CDR3 protein: CATSDLQHPRNTIYF
CDR3 DNA: TGTGCCACCAGTGATTTGCAACATCCGCGAAACACCATATATTTT

D gene: NA
V gene: TRBV7-3
clone size: NA
J gene: TRBJ2-2
CDR3 protein: CASSLAGSAGELFF
CDR3 DNA: TGTGCCAGCAGCTTAGCAGGGAGTGCCGGGGAGCTGTTTTTT

D gene: NA
V gene: TRBV14
clone size: few
J gene: TRBJ1-2
CDR3 protein: CASSQVPLLGGYTF
CDR3 DNA: TGTGCCAGCAGCCAAGTCCCTCTCCTGGGCGGCTACACCTTC

D gene: NA
V gene: TRBV2
clone size: many
J gene: TRBJ1-1
CDR3 protein: CASRDPLNTEAFF
CDR3 DNA: TGTGCCAGCCGGGACCCGTTGAACACTGAAGCTTTCTTT

D gene: NA
V gene: TRBV19
clone size: few
J gene: TRBJ1-4
CDR3 protein: CASSSPGALNEKLFF
CDR3 DNA: TGTGCCAGTAGTTCTCCTGGGGCCTTAAATGAAAAACTGTTTTTT

D gene: TRBD2
V gene: TRBV7-2
clone size: many
J gene: TRBJ2-2
CDR3 protein: CASSLPGLAGGVTGELFF
CDR3 DNA: TGTGCCAGCAGTTTACCGGGACTAGCGGGGGGGGTCACCGGGGAGCTGTTTTTT

D gene: NA
V gene: TRBV11-2
clone size: many
J gene: TRBJ2-1
CDR3 protein: CASSLEVVYNEQFF
CDR3 DNA: TGTGCCAGCAGCTTAGAGGTAGTCTACAATGAGCAGTTCTTC

D gene: TRBD2
V gene: TRBV6-1
clone size: many
J gene: TRBJ2-3
CDR3 protein: CASKLAGGWKDTQYF
CDR3 DNA: TGTGCCAGCAAATTAGCGGGAGGTTGGAAAGATACGCAGTATTTT

D gene: NA
V gene: TRBV2
clone size: many
J gene: TRBJ2-7
CDR3 protein: CASSSVTSELTYEQYF
CDR3 DNA: TGTGCCAGCAGTTCGGTGACCAGCGAATTAACCTACGAGCAGTACTTC

D gene: NA
V gene: TRBV18
clone size: NA
J gene: TRBJ1-5
CDR3 protein: CASSPAPPGSNQPQHF
CDR3 DNA: TGTGCCAGCTCACCGGCCCCACCAGGGAGCAATCAGCCCCAGCATTTT

D gene: NA
V gene: TRBV18
clone size: NA
J gene: TRBJ2-3
CDR3 protein: CANSSPNGDTQYF
CDR3 DNA: TGTGCCAACTCTTCACCTAACGGGGATACGCAGTATTTT

D gene: TRBD1
V gene: TRBV11-2
clone size: NA
J gene: TRBJ2-3
CDR3 protein: CASSLMGQDTDTQYF
CDR3 DNA: TGTGCCAGCAGCTTAATGGGACAGGACACAGATACGCAGTATTTT

D gene: NA
V gene: TRBV4-1
clone size: NA
J gene: TRBJ1-5
CDR3 protein: CASSQVRGEYQPQHF
CDR3 DNA: TGCGCCAGCAGCCAAGTAAGGGGGGAATATCAGCCCCAGCATTTT

D gene: NA
V gene: TRBV27
clone size: many
J gene: TRBJ2-5
CDR3 protein: CASSSLAKETQYF
CDR3 DNA: TGTGCCAGCAGTTCTCTAGCGAAAGAGACCCAGTACTTC

D gene: TRBD1
V gene: TRBV27
clone size: NA
J gene: TRBJ2-1
CDR3 protein: CASSFRPGTAYNEQFF
CDR3 DNA: TGTGCCAGCAGTTTCCGTCCCGGGACAGCCTACAATGAGCAGTTCTTC

D gene: NA
V gene: TRBV6-1
clone size: few
J gene: TRBJ2-1
CDR3 protein: CASCPEGSYNEQFF
CDR3 DNA: TGTGCCAGTTGCCCGGAGGGCTCCTACAATGAGCAGTTCTTC

D gene: NA
V gene: TRBV14
clone size: few
J gene: TRBJ1-1
CDR3 protein: CASSHAGTGNTEAFF
CDR3 DNA: TGTGCCAGCAGCCACGCCGGGACGGGGAACACTGAAGCTTTCTTT

D gene: TRBD1
V gene: TRBV30
clone size: many
J gene: TRBJ1-1
CDR3 protein: CAWRTRTGGTEAFF
CDR3 DNA: TGTGCCTGGAGGACGAGGACAGGGGGCACTGAAGCTTTCTTT

D gene: TRBD1
V gene: TRBV29-1
clone size: NA
J gene: TRBJ2-1
CDR3 protein: CSVAGQGMASEQFF
CDR3 DNA: TGCAGCGTTGCCGGACAGGGGATGGCGAGTGAGCAGTTCTTC

D gene: NA
V gene: TRBV6-5
clone size: few
J gene: TRBJ2-7
CDR3 protein: CASSYRYADYEQYF
CDR3 DNA: TGTGCCAGCAGTTACCGTTACGCGGACTACGAGCAGTACTTC

D gene: TRBD1
V gene: TRBV6-1
clone size: NA
J gene: TRBJ2-5
CDR3 protein: CARLSEGGAFQETQYF
CDR3 DNA: TGTGCCAGGCTCAGCGAAGGGGGCGCTTTTCAAGAGACCCAGTACTTC

D gene: NA
V gene: TRBV27
clone size: few
J gene: TRBJ2-7
CDR3 protein: CASSLVELPTPYEQYF
CDR3 DNA: TGTGCCAGCAGTTTAGTCGAGCTCCCAACTCCCTACGAGCAGTACTTC

D gene: NA
V gene: TRBV5-1
clone size: many
J gene: TRBJ1-2
CDR3 protein: CASSSARSGYTF
CDR3 DNA: TGCGCCAGCAGCTCCGCAAGGAGCGGCTACACCTTC

D gene: NA
V gene: TRBV20-1
clone size: NA
J gene: TRBJ1-1
CDR3 protein: CSTPDINTEAFF
CDR3 DNA: TGCAGTACTCCGGACATCAACACTGAAGCTTTCTTT

D gene: NA
V gene: TRBV3-1
clone size: NA
J gene: TRBJ2-5
CDR3 protein: CASSPSSSGQETQYF
CDR3 DNA: TGTGCCAGCAGCCCCTCGAGTAGCGGCCAAGAGACCCAGTACTTC

D gene: NA
V gene: TRBV10-3
clone size: NA
J gene: TRBJ1-3
CDR3 protein: CAIRGGRNTIYF
CDR3 DNA: TGTGCCATCAGGGGGGGAAGAAACACCATATATTTT

D gene: NA
V gene: TRBV7-9
clone size: NA
J gene: TRBJ1-2
CDR3 protein: CASSLEQVAYGYTF
CDR3 DNA: TGTGCCAGCAGCTTAGAACAGGTTGCCTATGGCTACACCTTC

D gene: NA
V gene: TRBV5-5
clone size: few
J gene: TRBJ2-7
CDR3 protein: CASTPSPGAIYEQYF
CDR3 DNA: TGTGCCAGCACCCCCAGCCCAGGGGCCATCTACGAGCAGTACTTC

D gene: NA
V gene: TRBV2
clone size: many
J gene: TRBJ2-1
CDR3 protein: CATLSRNEQFF
CDR3 DNA: TGTGCCACTCTTTCCCGCAATGAGCAGTTCTTC

D gene: NA
V gene: TRBV7-2
clone size: NA
J gene: TRBJ2-5
CDR3 protein: CASSLSGVLLETQYF
CDR3 DNA: TGTGCCAGCAGCTTATCGGGGGTGCTTTTGGAGACCCAGTACTTC

D gene: TRBD1
V gene: TRBV7-9
clone size: many
J gene: TRBJ1-1
CDR3 protein: CASSDRRDRVSGGWDTEAFF
CDR3 DNA: TGTGCCAGCAGCGACCGCCGGGACAGGGTGTCCGGTGGGTGGGACACTGAAGCTTTCTTT

D gene: NA
V gene: TRBV18
clone size: few
J gene: TRBJ1-4
CDR3 protein: CASSPQVGNEKLFF
CDR3 DNA: TGTGCCAGCTCACCACAGGTGGGAAATGAAAAACTGTTTTTT

D gene: NA
V gene: TRBV29-1
clone size: few
J gene: TRBJ1-2
CDR3 protein: CSLGDSGYGYTF
CDR3 DNA: TGCAGCCTTGGAGACAGCGGCTATGGCTACACCTTC

D gene: NA
V gene: TRBV7-9
clone size: few
J gene: TRBJ2-3
CDR3 protein: CASSSGTGPGTDTQYF
CDR3 DNA: TGTGCCAGCAGCTCTGGGACTGGGCCGGGCACAGATACGCAGTATTTT